This T cell receptor beta chain emerged from a study of PD-1 blockade in classical Hodgkin lymphoma. This clone was counted a few times. The length of the CDR3 is 14 residues. The germline CDR1 and CDR2 sequences are SGHTA and FQGNSA. V trimming: 2 bases; J trimming: 6 bases; junction bases outside the gene matches: 6. Time point meaning: cycle 4 day 1 (C4D1), after less than 7 weeks of nivolumab. Each and every patient relapsed after autologous stem cell transplantation, and patients got differing brentuximab vedotin exposure. Data came from immunoSEQ multiplex PCR; TCRdb stores just in-frame clones and leaves some out. The table lists around 53,000 clones, around 74% of them singletons.

The receptor's source is a human donor with classical Hodgkin lymphoma. This chain connects TRBV7-2 to TRBJ2-7; 8 bases align to TRBD2. The sequenced sample was peripheral blood mononuclear cells (PBMCs), obtained before the fourth cycle of nivolumab. Here the CDR3 DNA reads TGTGCCAGCAGCTTAACCGGCGGGGGGCTCGAGCAGTACTTC. This translates into CASSLTGGGLEQYF.